The 5 T cell receptor beta chains in this list originate from one sample, sequenced in a study of blood T cell repertoires in COVID-19. The table came from immunoSEQ multiplex PCR; TCRdb's copy has only in-frame clones and leaves some out. Here the sample spans 300,000 to 400,000 clones, approximately 86% being singletons. The sequencing sample was made of peripheral blood. The receptors were sampled from a woman aged 60-75 years with COVID-19, enrolled during active disease.

Concerning this clone itself: Relative to the germline gene, one junction end is altered; a read error may explain this. The chain combines TRBV4-1 with TRBJ2-1; 10 bases fit TRBD2. Germline values: CDR1 MGHRA, CDR2 YSYEKL. This CDR3 region has 18 residues. The CDR3 loop is CASSQDVSGGASNNEQFF. The DNA for the CDR3 is TGCGCCAGCAGCCAAGATGTCAGCGGGGGGGCCTCCAACAATGAGCAGTTCTTC.

The chain recombines TRBV6-4 with TRBJ1-1; D not certain. Trimming took off 0 bases at V and 10 bases at J, with 12 bases between the two ends. CDR1 MRHNA and CDR2 SNTAGT come from the germline V gene. CDR3 length: 13 residues. As DNA, the CDR3 is TGTGCCAGCAGTGACTCGGTTGGGAGAGCAGCTTTCTTT. It is translated as CASSDSVGRAAFF.

The V gene is TRBV3-1 (or the pseudogene TRBV3-2), the J gene TRBJ1-2; D gene ambiguous. The CDR3 extends over 15 amino acids. The V gene lost 1 base and the J gene lost 8 bases, with 17 bases spanning the gap. In germline, CDR1 is LGHDT, CDR2 YNNKEL (reference sequence). The CDR3 spells CASSQGRGKTVGYTF. CDR3 in DNA: TGTGCCAGCAGCCAAGGTAGAGGCAAGACGGTCGGCTACACCTTC.

J is TRBJ1-4 and V is TRBV9; a possible D gene is TRBD1 (5 bases). Between the trimmed V and J ends, which lost 4 bases and 4 bases, there was a span of 14 bases. The CDR3 is 15 residues long. The germline CDR1 and CDR2 sequences are SGDLS and YYNGEE. CDR3: CASSPGGRDNEKLFF. CDR3 in DNA: TGTGCCAGCAGCCCCGGGGGAAGGGATAATGAAAAACTGTTTTTT.

The CDR3 is CASSLRGLAGHDEQFF. CDR3 DNA: TGTGCCAGCAGCTTACGGGGACTAGCGGGTCATGATGAGCAGTTCTTC. The chain links TRBV13 to TRBJ2-1; 12 nucleotides agree with TRBD2. After removal of 2 bases from V and 8 bases from J, the junction contained 7 bases not matched to a gene. There are 16 residues in the CDR3. Per germline, CDR1 PRHDT and CDR2 FYEKMQ (reference sequence).